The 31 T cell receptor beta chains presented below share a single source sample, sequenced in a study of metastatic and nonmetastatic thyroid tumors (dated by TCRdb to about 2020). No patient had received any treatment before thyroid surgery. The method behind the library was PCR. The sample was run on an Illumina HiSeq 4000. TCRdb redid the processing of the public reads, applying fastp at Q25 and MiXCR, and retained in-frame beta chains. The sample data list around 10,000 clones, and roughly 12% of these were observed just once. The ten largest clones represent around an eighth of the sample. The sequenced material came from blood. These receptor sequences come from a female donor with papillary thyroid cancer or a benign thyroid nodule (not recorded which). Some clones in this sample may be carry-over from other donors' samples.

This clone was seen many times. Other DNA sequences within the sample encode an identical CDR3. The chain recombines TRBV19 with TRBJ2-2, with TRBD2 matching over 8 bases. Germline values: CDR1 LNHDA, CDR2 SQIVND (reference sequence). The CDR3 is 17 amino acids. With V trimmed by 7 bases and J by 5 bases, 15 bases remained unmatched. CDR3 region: CASIGRFSGSGTGELFF. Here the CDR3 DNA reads TGTGCCAGTATCGGCAGGTTCAGCGGGAGTGGAACCGGGGAGCTGTTTTTT.

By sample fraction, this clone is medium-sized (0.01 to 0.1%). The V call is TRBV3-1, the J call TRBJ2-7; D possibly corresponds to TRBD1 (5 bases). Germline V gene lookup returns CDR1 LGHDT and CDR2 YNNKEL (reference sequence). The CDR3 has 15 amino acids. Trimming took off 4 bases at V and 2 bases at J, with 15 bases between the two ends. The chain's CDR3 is CASSLGVDTPYEQYF. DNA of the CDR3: TGTGCCAGCAGCCTTGGGGTGGACACCCCCTACGAGCAGTACTTC.

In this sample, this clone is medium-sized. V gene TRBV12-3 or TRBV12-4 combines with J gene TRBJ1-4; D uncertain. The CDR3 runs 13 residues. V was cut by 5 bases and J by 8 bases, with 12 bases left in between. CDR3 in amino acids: CASSKAVGEKLFF. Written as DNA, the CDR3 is TGTGCCAGCAGTAAGGCTGTCGGAGAAAAACTGTTTTTT.

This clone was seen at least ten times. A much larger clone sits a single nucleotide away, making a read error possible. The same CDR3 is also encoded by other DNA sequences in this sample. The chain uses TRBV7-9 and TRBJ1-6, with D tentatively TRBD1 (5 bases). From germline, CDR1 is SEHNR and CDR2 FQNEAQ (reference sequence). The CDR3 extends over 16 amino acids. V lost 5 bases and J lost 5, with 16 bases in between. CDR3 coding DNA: TGTGCCAGCAGCCTCGAGGGGCGAAATGATAATTCACCCCTCCACTTT. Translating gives CASSLEGRNDNSPLHF.

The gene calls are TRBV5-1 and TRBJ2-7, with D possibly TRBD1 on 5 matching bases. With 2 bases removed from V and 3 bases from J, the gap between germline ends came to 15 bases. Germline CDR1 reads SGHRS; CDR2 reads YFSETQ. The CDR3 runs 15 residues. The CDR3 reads CASSFDQARVYEQYF. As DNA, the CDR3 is TGCGCCAGCAGCTTCGACCAGGCCAGGGTCTACGAGCAGTACTTC.

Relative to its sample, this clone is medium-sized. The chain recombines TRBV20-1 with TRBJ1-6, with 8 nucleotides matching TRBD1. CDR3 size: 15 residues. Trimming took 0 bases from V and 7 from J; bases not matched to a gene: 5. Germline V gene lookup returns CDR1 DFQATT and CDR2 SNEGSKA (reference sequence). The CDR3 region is CSARDLTGGNSPLHF. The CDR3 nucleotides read TGCAGTGCTAGAGATTTAACAGGGGGGAATTCACCCCTCCACTTT.

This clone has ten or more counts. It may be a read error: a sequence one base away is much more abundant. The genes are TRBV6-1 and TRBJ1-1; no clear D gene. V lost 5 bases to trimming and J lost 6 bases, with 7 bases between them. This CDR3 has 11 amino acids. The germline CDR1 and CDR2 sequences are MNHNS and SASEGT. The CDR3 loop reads CASSWGAEAFF. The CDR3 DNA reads TGTGCCAGCAGTTGGGGTGCTGAAGCTTTCTTT.

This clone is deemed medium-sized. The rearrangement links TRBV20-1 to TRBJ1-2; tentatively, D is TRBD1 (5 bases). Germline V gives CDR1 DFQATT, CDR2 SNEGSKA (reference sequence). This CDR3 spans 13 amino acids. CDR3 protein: CRGVGAEGDGYTF. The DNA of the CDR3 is TGCAGGGGAGTAGGGGCCGAGGGCGATGGCTACACCTTC.

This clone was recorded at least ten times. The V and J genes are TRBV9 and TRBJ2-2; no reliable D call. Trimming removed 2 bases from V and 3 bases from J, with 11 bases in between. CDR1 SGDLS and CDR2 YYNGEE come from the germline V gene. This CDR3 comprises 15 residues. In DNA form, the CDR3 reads TGTGCCAGCAGCGTCCGACTGGAGTACACCGGGGAGCTGTTTTTT. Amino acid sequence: CASSVRLEYTGELFF.

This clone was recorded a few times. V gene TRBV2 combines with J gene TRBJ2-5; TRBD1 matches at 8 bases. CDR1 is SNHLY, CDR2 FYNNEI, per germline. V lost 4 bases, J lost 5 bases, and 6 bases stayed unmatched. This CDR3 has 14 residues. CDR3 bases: TGTGCCAGCAGTGGGACAGGGAGTGGGGAGACCCAGTACTTC. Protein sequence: CASSGTGSGETQYF.

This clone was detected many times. The CDR3 here is CASTPQTGGLGYTF. The CDR3 region has the DNA TGTGCCAGCACCCCACAAACAGGGGGACTTGGCTACACCTTC. The chain employs TRBV7-9 and TRBJ1-2; TRBD1 matches at 8 bases. In germline, CDR1 is SEHNR, CDR2 FQNEAQ (reference sequence). Losses at the gene ends were 7 bases for V and 7 bases for J; bases not matched to a gene: 11. This CDR3 region has 14 residues.

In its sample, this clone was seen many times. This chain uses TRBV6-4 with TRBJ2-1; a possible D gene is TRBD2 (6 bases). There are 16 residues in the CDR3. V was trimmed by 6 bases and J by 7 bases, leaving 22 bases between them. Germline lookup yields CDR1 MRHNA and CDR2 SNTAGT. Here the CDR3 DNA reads TGTGCCAGCAGCTCCTACATCTGGCGGAGGGAAAATGAGCAGTTCTTC. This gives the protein CASSSYIWRRENEQFF.

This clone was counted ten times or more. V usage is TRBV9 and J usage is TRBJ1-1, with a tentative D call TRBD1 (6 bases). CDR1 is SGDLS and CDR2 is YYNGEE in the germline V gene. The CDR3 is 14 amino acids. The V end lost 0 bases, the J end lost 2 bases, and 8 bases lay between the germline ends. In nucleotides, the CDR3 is TGTGCCAGCAGCGTAGGGGGACAAAACACTGAAGCTTTCTTT. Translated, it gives CASSVGGQNTEAFF.

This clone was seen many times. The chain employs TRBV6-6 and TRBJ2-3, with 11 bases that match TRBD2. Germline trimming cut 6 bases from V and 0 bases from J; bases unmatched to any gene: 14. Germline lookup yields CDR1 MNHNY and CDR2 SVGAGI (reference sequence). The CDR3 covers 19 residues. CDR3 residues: CASRGRDIVAGGSTDTQYF. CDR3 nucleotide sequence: TGTGCCAGCAGGGGGAGGGATATAGTAGCGGGAGGGAGCACAGATACGCAGTATTTT.

Here the CDR3 reads CASSLLDRDAGELFF. The CDR3 region has the DNA TGTGCCAGCAGCTTACTGGACAGGGACGCCGGGGAGCTGTTTTTT. The chain carries TRBV11-2 and TRBJ2-2; 8 bases agree with TRBD1. This CDR3 is 15 amino acids long. V lost 2 bases and J lost 6; bases outside the gene matches: 5. Germline V lookup: CDR1 SGHAT, CDR2 FQNNGV. The variable domain in full, completed from reference TRBV11-2 and TRBJ2-2, reads EAGVAQSPRYKIIEKRQSVAFWCNPISGHATLYWYQQILGQGPKLLIQFQNNGVVDDSQLPKDRFSAERLKGVDSTLKIQPAKLEDSAVYLCASSLLDRDAGELFFGEGSRLTVL.

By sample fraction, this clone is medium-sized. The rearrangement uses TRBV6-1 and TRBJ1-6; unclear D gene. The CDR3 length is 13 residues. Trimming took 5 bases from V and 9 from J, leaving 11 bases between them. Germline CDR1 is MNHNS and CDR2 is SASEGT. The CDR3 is CASSFQFGSPLHF. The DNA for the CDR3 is TGTGCCAGCAGTTTCCAATTTGGTTCACCCCTCCACTTT.

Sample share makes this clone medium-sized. CDR3 region: CASSQGRGARYNEQFF. The CDR3 nucleotides read TGCGCCAGCAGCCAAGGTCGGGGGGCGCGTTACAATGAGCAGTTCTTC. The genes are TRBV4-1 and TRBJ2-1, with TRBD2 as a possible D gene (7 bases). The V gene's germline CDR1 is MGHRA and CDR2 YSYEKL. With 1 base removed from V and 4 bases from J, the gap between germline ends came to 14 bases. The CDR3 sequence is 16 residues long.

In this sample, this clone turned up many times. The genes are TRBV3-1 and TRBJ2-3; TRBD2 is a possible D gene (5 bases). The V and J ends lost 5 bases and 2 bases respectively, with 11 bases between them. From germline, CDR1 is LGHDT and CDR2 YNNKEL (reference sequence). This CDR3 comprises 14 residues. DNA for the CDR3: TGTGCCAGCAGCTCGCCGGGATACACAGATACGCAGTATTTT. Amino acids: CASSSPGYTDTQYF.

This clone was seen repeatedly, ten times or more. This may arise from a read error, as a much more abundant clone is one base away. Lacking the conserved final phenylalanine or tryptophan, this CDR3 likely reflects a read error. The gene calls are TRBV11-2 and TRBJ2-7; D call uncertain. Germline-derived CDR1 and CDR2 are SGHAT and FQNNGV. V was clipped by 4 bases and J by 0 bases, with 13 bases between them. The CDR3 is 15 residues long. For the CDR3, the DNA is TGTGCCAGCAGCTACTCCCGACAAAACTCCTACGAGCAGTACTCC. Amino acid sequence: CASSYSRQNSYEQYS.

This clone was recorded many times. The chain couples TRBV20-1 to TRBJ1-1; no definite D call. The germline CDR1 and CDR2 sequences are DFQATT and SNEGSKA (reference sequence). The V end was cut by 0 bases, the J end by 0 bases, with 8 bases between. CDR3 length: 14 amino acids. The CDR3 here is CSARDGQVNTEAFF. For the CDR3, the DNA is TGCAGTGCTAGAGATGGCCAGGTGAACACTGAAGCTTTCTTT.

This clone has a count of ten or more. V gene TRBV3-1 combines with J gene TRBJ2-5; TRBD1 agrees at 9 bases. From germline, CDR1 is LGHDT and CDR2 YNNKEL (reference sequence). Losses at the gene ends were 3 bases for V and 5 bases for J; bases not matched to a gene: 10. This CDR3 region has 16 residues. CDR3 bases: TGTGCCAGCAGCCACCGGGACAGGGAATATGAGGAGACCCAGTACTTC. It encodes CASSHRDREYEETQYF.

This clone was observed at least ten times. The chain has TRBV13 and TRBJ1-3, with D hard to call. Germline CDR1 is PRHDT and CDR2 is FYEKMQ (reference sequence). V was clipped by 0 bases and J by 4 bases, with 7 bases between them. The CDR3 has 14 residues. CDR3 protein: CASSLGKSGNTIYF. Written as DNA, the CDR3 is TGTGCCAGCAGCTTAGGAAAGTCCGGAAACACCATATATTTT. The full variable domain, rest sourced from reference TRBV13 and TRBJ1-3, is AAGVIQSPRHLIKEKRETATLKCYPIPRHDTVYWYQQGPGQDPQFLISFYEKMQSDKGSIPDRFSAQQFSDYHSELNMSSLELGDSALYFCASSLGKSGNTIYFGEGSWLTVV.

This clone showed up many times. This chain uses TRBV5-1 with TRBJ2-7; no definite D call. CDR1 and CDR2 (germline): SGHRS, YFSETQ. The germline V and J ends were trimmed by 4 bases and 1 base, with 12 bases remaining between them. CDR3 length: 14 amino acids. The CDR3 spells CASSREVQSYEQYF. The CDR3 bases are TGCGCCAGCAGCCGAGAGGTTCAATCCTACGAGCAGTACTTC.

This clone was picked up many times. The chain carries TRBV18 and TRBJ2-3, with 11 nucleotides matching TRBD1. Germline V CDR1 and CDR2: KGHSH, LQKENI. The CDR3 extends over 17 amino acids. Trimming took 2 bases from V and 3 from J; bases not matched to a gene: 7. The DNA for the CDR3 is TGTGCCAGCTCACCATCTGGACAGGGGGCGGGTACAGATACGCAGTATTTT. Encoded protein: CASSPSGQGAGTDTQYF.

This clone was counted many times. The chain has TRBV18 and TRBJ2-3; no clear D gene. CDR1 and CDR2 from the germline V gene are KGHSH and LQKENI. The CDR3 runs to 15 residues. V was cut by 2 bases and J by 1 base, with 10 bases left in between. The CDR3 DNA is TGTGCCAGCTCACCAGGGTTTGTGCGCACAGATACGCAGTATTTT. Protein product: CASSPGFVRTDTQYF.

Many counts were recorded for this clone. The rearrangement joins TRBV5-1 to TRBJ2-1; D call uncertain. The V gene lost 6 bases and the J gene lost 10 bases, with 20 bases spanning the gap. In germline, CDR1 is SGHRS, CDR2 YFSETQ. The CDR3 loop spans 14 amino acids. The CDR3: CASTSGEFLEEQFF. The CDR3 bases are TGCGCCAGCACCTCAGGAGAGTTTTTGGAGGAGCAGTTCTTC.

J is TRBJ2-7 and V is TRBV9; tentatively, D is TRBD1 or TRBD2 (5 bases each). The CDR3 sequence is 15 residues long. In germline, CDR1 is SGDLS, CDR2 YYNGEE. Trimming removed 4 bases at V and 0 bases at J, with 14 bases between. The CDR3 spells CASSCSVGVSYEQYF. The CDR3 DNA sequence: TGTGCCAGCAGCTGTAGTGTGGGGGTCTCCTACGAGCAGTACTTC. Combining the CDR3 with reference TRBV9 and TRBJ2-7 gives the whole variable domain DSGVTQTPKHLITATGQRVTLRCSPRSGDLSVYWYQQSLDQGLQFLIQYYNGEERAKGNILERFSAQQFPDLHSELNLSSLELGDSALYFCASSCSVGVSYEQYFGPGTRLTVT.

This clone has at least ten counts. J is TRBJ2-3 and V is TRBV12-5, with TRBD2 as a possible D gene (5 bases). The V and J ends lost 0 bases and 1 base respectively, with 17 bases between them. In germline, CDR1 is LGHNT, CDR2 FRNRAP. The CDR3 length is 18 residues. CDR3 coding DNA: TGTGCTAGTGGTTTGGTACTAGGTAGGCCGTCGCGCACAGATACGCAGTATTTT. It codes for CASGLVLGRPSRTDTQYF.

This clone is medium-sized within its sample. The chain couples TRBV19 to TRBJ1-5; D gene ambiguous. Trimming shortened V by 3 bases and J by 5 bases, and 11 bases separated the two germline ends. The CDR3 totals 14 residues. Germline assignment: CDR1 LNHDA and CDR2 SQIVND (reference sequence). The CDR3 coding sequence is TGTGCCAGTAGTATCCCGGCCGGTTATCAGCCCCAGCATTTT. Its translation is CASSIPAGYQPQHF.

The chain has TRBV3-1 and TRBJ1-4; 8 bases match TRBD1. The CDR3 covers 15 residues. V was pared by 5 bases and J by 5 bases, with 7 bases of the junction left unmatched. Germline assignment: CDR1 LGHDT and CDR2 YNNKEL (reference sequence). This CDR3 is CASSSSRDRNEKLFF. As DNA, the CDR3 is TGTGCCAGCAGCTCTAGCCGGGACAGGAATGAAAAACTGTTTTTT.

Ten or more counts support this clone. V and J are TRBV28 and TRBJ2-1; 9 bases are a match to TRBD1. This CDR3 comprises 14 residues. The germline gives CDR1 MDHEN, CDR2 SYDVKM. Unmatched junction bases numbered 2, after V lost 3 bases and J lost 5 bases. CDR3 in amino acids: CASSLGQGNNEQFF. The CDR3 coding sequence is TGTGCCAGCAGTTTGGGACAGGGTAACAATGAGCAGTTCTTC.